Detailed here is one T cell receptor (beta chain). This CDR3 has 16 amino acids. CDR1 is SGHNT, CDR2 YYREEE, per germline (reference sequence). Trimming took 4 bases from V and 0 from J; bases not matched to a gene: 3. This specimen belongs to a study of blood T cell repertoires in COVID-19. Some clones are missing from TCRdb's copy, which holds only in-frame ones; the method was immunoSEQ multiplex PCR. The table includes about 15,000 clones, 85% to 90% detected once. This receptor was taken from a woman older than 75 with COVID-19, enrolled during active disease. This chain connects TRBV5-4 to TRBJ2-1, with 11 bases matching TRBD2. The sequenced sample consisted of peripheral blood. CDR3 loop: CASSPGLADSYNEQFF. CDR3 sequence (DNA): TGTGCCAGCAGCCCGGGACTAGCGGACTCCTACAATGAGCAGTTCTTC.